Listed here are 10 T cell receptor beta chains from one sample, sequenced in a study of OX40 agonist ivuxolimab in advanced cancers. Repertoires were generated with immunoSEQ multiplex PCR, while TCRdb's copy carries only in-frame clones and drops some. This table holds some 80,000 clones, about 85% found once. This material consisted of CD4+ or CD8+ T cells sorted from blood, taken in a trial of the OX40 agonist ivuxolimab. The source is an adult with an advanced solid tumor such as melanoma, head and neck, liver or kidney cancer.

V is TRBV5-8 and J is TRBJ1-2; D is ambiguous. From germline, CDR1 is SGHTS and CDR2 YDEGEE. Trimming stripped 4 bases from V and 3 bases from J, with 10 bases between. The CDR3 contains 13 residues. The DNA of the CDR3 is TGTGCCAGCAGCAGCGGAGGCGACTATGGCTACACCTTC. Translated: CASSSGGDYGYTF.

This clone showed up just a few times. The chain carries TRBV25-1 and TRBJ1-6; no clear D gene. Trimming pared 8 bases from V and 12 bases from J, leaving 14 bases between. The CDR3 runs to 12 residues. Germline V lookup: CDR1 MGHDK, CDR2 SYGVNS. CDR3 sequence: CASCTSPGPLHF. CDR3 sequence (DNA): TGTGCCAGCTGTACCTCCCCTGGACCCCTCCACTTT.

In regard to this clone: One end of the junction fails to match germline, which may point to a read error. V gene TRBV18 combines with J gene TRBJ1-1; D perhaps matches TRBD1 (5 bases). The germline gives CDR1 KGHSH, CDR2 LQKENI. The CDR3 is 16 amino acids. In nucleotides, the CDR3 is TGTGCCAGCTCCCCACCCCGACTCCTGGGGGGGTACGAAGCTTTCTTT. Protein: CASSPPRLLGGYEAFF.

The chain employs TRBV2 and TRBJ1-4; D gene unclear. The CDR3 extends over 16 amino acids. V dropped 5 bases and J dropped 5 bases, with 18 bases sitting between them. Looked up from germline, CDR1 is SNHLY and CDR2 is FYNNEI. CDR3 DNA sequence: TGTGCCAGCAGTACCCTTTATCGGGTTACGAATGAAAAACTGTTTTTT. It codes for CASSTLYRVTNEKLFF.

Written as DNA, the CDR3 is TGTGCCAGCAGTCAGAACAGGGGGCGACTTAATTCACCCCTCCACTTT. Translation: CASSQNRGRLNSPLHF. This chain links TRBV7-2 with TRBJ1-6; 9 bases align to TRBD1. The trim removed 6 bases at V and 6 bases at J, leaving 9 bases unmatched. The CDR3 loop spans 16 amino acids. CDR1 is SGHTA, CDR2 FQGNSA, per germline.

The chain carries TRBV19 and TRBJ1-2; TRBD1 agrees at 9 bases. The trim removed 3 bases at V and 4 bases at J, leaving 3 bases unmatched. The V gene's germline CDR1 is LNHDA and CDR2 SQIVND (reference sequence). The CDR3 is 14 amino acids. The CDR3 loop is CASSISTGGYGYTF. In nucleotides, the CDR3 is TGTGCCAGTAGTATCTCGACAGGGGGCTATGGCTACACCTTC.

The chain has TRBV5-6 and TRBJ1-2; 7 bases are a match to TRBD1. With V trimmed by 0 bases and J by 5 bases, 4 bases remained unmatched. Germline lookup yields CDR1 SGHDT and CDR2 YYEEEE. This CDR3 has 14 amino acids. The CDR3 nucleotides are TGTGCCAGCAGCTTGGACAGGGGAAGGTATGGCTACACCTTC. Encoded protein: CASSLDRGRYGYTF.

This chain links TRBV6-5 with TRBJ1-4; 10 nucleotides match TRBD1. The CDR3 runs to 15 residues. Germline CDR1 MNHEY, CDR2 SVGAGI. Trimming took 6 bases from V and 6 from J; bases not matched to a gene: 7. In DNA form, the CDR3 reads TGTGCCAGCAGACGCGACAGGGGGCCGTATGAAAAACTGTTTTTT. Translation gives CASRRDRGPYEKLFF.

DNA of the CDR3: TGTGCCAGCAGCTACCAGGGTCACCAAGAGACCCAGTACTTC. It codes for CASSYQGHQETQYF. This sequence joins TRBV5-4 and TRBJ2-5; D is possibly TRBD1 (5 bases). CDR1 is SGHNT and CDR2 is YYREEE in the germline V gene (reference sequence). V dropped 3 bases and J dropped 0 bases, with 9 bases sitting between them. This CDR3 contains 14 residues.

DNA for the CDR3: TGTGCCAGCAGCCAAGGACAGGGGGAAAAACTGTTTTTT. Translated: CASSQGQGEKLFF. The chain carries TRBV5-4 and TRBJ1-4, with 9 positions matching TRBD1. CDR1 SGHNT and CDR2 YYREEE come from the germline V gene (reference sequence). This CDR3 contains 13 residues. Unmatched junction bases numbered 3, after V lost 4 bases and J lost 8 bases.